Shown below are 17 T cell receptor beta chains from a single sample sequenced in a study of T cell responses to AZD1222 COVID-19 vaccine. Clones were sequenced by immunoSEQ multiplex PCR, and TCRdb holds only the in-frame ones, with some missing. The repertoire includes under 95,000 clones, approximately 89% of them detected once, and about 2.2% sits in the top ten. The starting material was peripheral blood, obtained on day 0 of AZD1222 vaccination. The receptors stem from an adult in good health.

This clone came up once. The chain links TRBV19 to TRBJ2-7; TRBD1 or TRBD2 may be the D gene (5 bases each). The CDR3 contains 14 residues. V was cut by 7 bases and J by 6 bases, with 19 bases left in between. CDR1 LNHDA and CDR2 SQIVND come from the germline V gene (reference sequence). The CDR3 nucleotides read TGTGCCAGTACTCTCTCCCCGGGGACCGGCGAGCAGTACTTC. This sequence encodes CASTLSPGTGEQYF.

The chain employs TRBV3-1 (or the pseudogene TRBV3-2) and TRBJ1-2; possible D gene TRBD1, 6 bases. The CDR3 totals 15 residues. The V end lost 0 bases, the J end lost 5 bases, and 13 bases lay between the germline ends. CDR1 and CDR2 from the germline V gene are LGHDT and YNNKEL (reference sequence). The CDR3 nucleotides are TGTGCCAGCAGCCAAGATGGATCGAGGGGGTATGGCTACACCTTC. Its protein product is CASSQDGSRGYGYTF.

The rearrangement links TRBV3-1 (or the pseudogene TRBV3-2) to TRBJ2-3, with a weak D call TRBD2 (5 bases). With 3 bases removed from V and 0 bases from J, the gap between germline ends came to 10 bases. This CDR3 comprises 15 residues. Germline V gene lookup returns CDR1 LGHDT and CDR2 YNNKEL (reference sequence). In DNA form, the CDR3 reads TGTGCCAGCAGCCAGATCGCGGGTAGCACAGATACGCAGTATTTT. Protein product: CASSQIAGSTDTQYF.

The chain links TRBV6-2 or TRBV6-3 to TRBJ2-2; TRBD1 agrees at 9 bases. The CDR3 has 17 residues. CDR1 is MNHEY, CDR2 SVGEGT, per germline. The V segment lost 5 bases and the J segment 1 base; nucleotides outside the gene matches: 8. The CDR3 DNA reads TGTGCCAGCAGTCCCACCGGGACAGGGCTGAACACCGGGGAGCTGTTTTTT. This encodes CASSPTGTGLNTGELFF.

This chain joins TRBV19 and TRBJ1-1; 11 bases align to TRBD1. V was clipped by 5 bases and J by 4 bases; unmatched bases: 6. The CDR3 is made up of 15 amino acids. CDR1 and CDR2 from the germline V gene are LNHDA and SQIVND (reference sequence). The CDR3 coding sequence is TGTGCCAGTAGTGCCGGGACAGGGGGAGTCACTGAAGCTTTCTTT. This sequence encodes CASSAGTGGVTEAFF.

This clone showed up just a few times. This chain links TRBV11-2 with TRBJ2-3; tentatively, D is TRBD2 (7 bases). The CDR3 spans 15 residues. V was clipped by 7 bases and J by 2 bases, with 16 bases between them. Germline CDR1 is SGHAT and CDR2 is FQNNGV. The CDR3 DNA reads TGTGCCAGCACGGCGAGGGGGGGGAACACAGATACGCAGTATTTT. It yields the protein CASTARGGNTDTQYF.

The chain links TRBV7-2 to TRBJ1-2, with D uncertain. Per the germline V gene, CDR1 is SGHTA and CDR2 is FQGNSA. V lost 3 bases, J lost 5 bases, and 10 bases lay in between. The CDR3 sequence is 13 residues long. CDR3 residues: CASSFGGPYGYTF. The DNA of the CDR3 is TGTGCCAGCAGCTTTGGAGGGCCTTATGGCTACACCTTC.

The chain joins TRBV29-1 to TRBJ2-3, with 11 bases identical to TRBD2. Germline V lookup: CDR1 SQVTM, CDR2 ANQGSEA. After removal of 6 bases from V and 0 bases from J, the junction contained 2 bases not matched to a gene. This CDR3 is built from 14 residues. CDR3 sequence: CSVTSGTSTDTQYF. In DNA, the CDR3 is TGCAGCGTGACTAGCGGGACAAGCACAGATACGCAGTATTTT.

The rearrangement links TRBV6-5 to TRBJ2-1; 8 bases are a match to TRBD1. Trimming at V came to 2 bases and at J to 4 bases, leaving 7 bases not matched to a gene. Germline V gene sequence: CDR1 MNHEY, CDR2 SVGAGI. The CDR3 length is 16 residues. CDR3 region: CASSYTWTGKYNEQFF. In DNA, the CDR3 is TGTGCCAGCAGTTACACATGGACAGGGAAGTACAATGAGCAGTTCTTC.

This chain joins TRBV3-1 (or the pseudogene TRBV3-2) and TRBJ2-1, with 7 positions matching TRBD2. The V segment lost 5 bases and the J segment 9 bases; nucleotides outside the gene matches: 7. Germline values: CDR1 LGHDT, CDR2 YNNKEL (reference sequence). The CDR3 spans 13 residues. CDR3 DNA: TGTGCCAGCAGCGGGCGGACTAGAGGTGAGCAGTTCTTC. It translates to CASSGRTRGEQFF.

This rearrangement joins TRBV15 to TRBJ1-5; a weak D match, TRBD1 (5 bases). Germline V CDR1 and CDR2: LNHNV, YYDKDF (reference sequence). This CDR3 has 17 residues. The V end lost 0 bases, the J end lost 0 bases, and 12 bases lay between the germline ends. DNA of the CDR3: TGTGCCACCAGCAGAGAGCAGGGAGCCTATAGCAATCAGCCCCAGCATTTT. Translation gives CATSREQGAYSNQPQHF.

The chain combines TRBV28 with TRBJ2-7; D possibly corresponds to TRBD1 (5 bases). The germline gives CDR1 MDHEN, CDR2 SYDVKM. V gave up 1 base and J gave up 0 bases, with 13 bases separating them. There are 16 residues in the CDR3. The CDR3 loop is CASSLLTAGNSYEQYF. CDR3 bases: TGTGCCAGCAGTTTATTAACGGCAGGGAACTCCTACGAGCAGTACTTC.

The rearrangement joins TRBV27 to TRBJ2-1; 12 nucleotides agree with TRBD1. With V trimmed by 3 bases and J by 7 bases, 10 bases remained unmatched. CDR3 length equals 17 residues. The germline V gene has CDR1 MNHEY and CDR2 SMNVEV (reference sequence). The DNA for the CDR3 is TGTGCCAGCAGTTTCCCCCCCGGGACAGGGGGCAGGAATGAGCAGTTCTTC. It translates to CASSFPPGTGGRNEQFF.

The V and J genes are TRBV6-1 and TRBJ1-2; D is perhaps TRBD1 (6 bases). V was shortened by 0 bases and J by 3 bases, with 14 bases between the two germline ends. The CDR3 is made up of 16 amino acids. CDR1 and CDR2 from the germline V gene are MNHNS and SASEGT. The DNA of the CDR3 is TGTGCCAGCAGTGAAGCCCTAGGGGGGGCGGACTATGGCTACACCTTC. Protein: CASSEALGGADYGYTF.

The gene calls are TRBV18 and TRBJ2-7, with 8 bases aligning to TRBD2. CDR1 is KGHSH and CDR2 is LQKENI in the germline V gene. V shed 3 bases, J shed 2 bases, and the junction held 3 bases outside the gene matches. CDR3 length equals 14 residues. CDR3 DNA: TGTGCCAGCTCACCCACGGGGGGGGCCTACGAGCAGTACTTC. Protein product: CASSPTGGAYEQYF.

This chain uses TRBV3-1 (or the pseudogene TRBV3-2) with TRBJ2-7; the D is unclear. Looked up from germline, CDR1 is LGHDT and CDR2 is YNNKEL (reference sequence). Trimming took 1 base from V and 7 from J, leaving 5 bases between them. The CDR3 has 11 residues. DNA for the CDR3: TGTGCCAGCAGCCAAGTGGGGGAGCAGTACTTC. Protein sequence: CASSQVGEQYF.

This clone has more than one count but fewer than ten. The gene calls are TRBV11-2 and TRBJ2-1; perhaps TRBD2 as D (6 bases). V was trimmed by 0 bases and J by 15 bases, leaving 18 bases between them. This CDR3 is 14 amino acids long. The V gene's germline CDR1 is SGHAT and CDR2 FQNNGV. CDR3: CASSLEGAKRVMFF. The CDR3 region has the DNA TGTGCCAGCAGCTTAGAAGGGGCAAAGCGGGTCATGTTCTTC.